The entry that follows covers one TCR beta chain sequence. It lacks a known antigen. Base qualities were left out, and no much larger clone turns up one base away. TCR CDR3 regions were amplified from genomic DNA by multiplex PCR using the deep immunoSEQ assay. For each cell subset, the extracted genomic DNA was distributed evenly across all wells of several immunoSEQ 96-well plates, and each plate served as one replicate. For sorted subsets, approximately 190 ng genomic DNA, equal to tens of thousands of T cell genomes, was loaded into each replicate PCR. Purified libraries were measured with a Qubit 3.0 fluorometer, size-checked on a Bioanalyzer 2100, and measured again with the KAPA Library Quantification kit. Each immunoSEQ 96-well plate was sequenced on its own single-read 150-cycle Illumina NextSeq 550 flow cell. Turning to the authors' computational methods: Because the immunoSEQ output held only junctional sequences and lacked quality scores, the filtering could not match the filtering applied to full-length reads. Sequences were annotated with PyIR, a Python wrapper for IgBLAST v1.9, and V/J genes and CDR3 were assigned using IMGT germline references. Any read was removed if the V/J assignment was weak (E-value above 1e-6), the CDR3 was missing, or the read contained stop codons, out-of-frame junctions, or ambiguous translated residues. V3J clonotypes were defined as sequences sharing the same inferred V gene, J gene, and CDR3 amino acid sequence. Percentage overlap between repertoires was calculated by dividing the number of shared unique clonotypes by the size of the smaller repertoire. Three approaches were used to assess repertoire richness: RTK rarefaction, the Chao1 estimator, and Recon v2.1 estimates of unobserved clonotypes. For all TCRbeta clonotypes obtained by the gDNA method from a handful of donors, generation probabilities were computed with OLGA. TCRdb stores this immuneACCESS table with in-frame sequences only. Part of the clones is absent; in the studies checked, under half of the shortfall reflects unresolved V genes, and no reason is known for the rest. V, J and clone size derive from that table, while D and trimming were established from the DNA sequence. Within this sample are about a million clones, with under 80% of them counted one time only. The ten most abundant clones make up around 1.5% of the sample.

The sample comes from a study of shared clonotypes between healthy human individuals (dated by TCRdb to the early 2020s). At the level of the whole study: The cohort comprised a couple of women and a few men aged 18 to 49 years. For each donor, CD4 naive and CD4 memory were each given three plates, CD8 naive was given two plates, and CD8 memory was given one plate. The study deeply sequenced blood TCR repertoires of five healthy adults to estimate repertoire size and the extent of clonotype sharing between individuals. To increase sequencing depth and limit assay-specific biases, different laboratories used diverse techniques to prepare libraries and sequence TCR repertoires. Each donor's leukapheresis produced roughly between roughly 0.85 and 10 billion PBMCs. What the work shows at the level of the full study, not this receptor alone: About 4.5% of naive CD4, roughly 3.6% of naive CD8, around 2.3% of memory CD4, and around 0.4% of memory CD8 clonotypes were shared across four donors. Rarefaction of sorted-subset datasets indicated incomplete sequencing despite the large sequencing depth. Based on pairwise subsampling, the degree of clonotype sharing among donors was expected to be affected by sequencing depth. Naive subsets generally had larger estimated clonotype richness than memory subsets did. Sampling was restricted to blood, and TCR repertoires in tissues likely differ from the TCR repertoires found in blood. Higher generation probabilities were observed for clonotypes shared by all four sorted-subset donors than for non-shared clonotypes. Because the study included only a small number of donors, the genetic and exposure-history diversity represented was limited.

CDR3 length: 14 amino acids, cysteine to phenylalanine. Of the read, only the CDR3 DNA is kept; its 42 bases are in frame from base 1. In the germline V gene, CDR1 corresponds to MDHEN and CDR2 to SYDVKM. V and J are truncated by 5 bases and 4 bases respectively, leaving an intervening sequence of 14 bases. The donors were healthy, HIV-negative adults with no recently reported acute infections or vaccinations. Every donor was a Caucasian adult residing in Nashville, Tennessee, USA. CD4+ T cells were enriched through magnetic negative selection, after which naive cells were positively selected on CD45RA and the remaining negative fraction served as the memory subset. Blood was obtained by leukapheresis, after which PBMCs were separated by Ficoll-Histopaque density gradient centrifugation and cryopreserved in liquid nitrogen vapor phase. Purity and quantity of every magnetically sorted T cell population were checked by analytical flow cytometry. Genomic DNA was isolated from every sorted fraction and measured by UV absorbance on a Nanodrop 2000c.

Input material: memory CD4+ T cells sorted from blood. This sample's cell subset or site label indicates: CD45RA-negative fraction. This clonotype was obtained from a man younger than 35 in good health. The sequence joins TRBV28 to TRBJ1-2; the D gene is possibly TRBD1, with 5 bases matching. The nucleotide sequence reads as follows: TGTGCCAGCAGTCTGCAACAGGTGACCTATGGCTACACCTTC. Translated, it gives CASSLQQVTYGYTF.